These T cell receptor beta chains were read from a single sample in a study of cytomegalovirus exposure and HLA in healthy donors. Clones were sequenced by immunoSEQ multiplex PCR, and TCRdb holds only the in-frame ones, with some missing. Of 250,000 or so clones listed, more than 75% were seen once; the top ten hold about 2.8%. Input material: PBMCs. The receptors were sampled from a man aged 18-30 years in good health and CMV-seronegative. CDR3s include the opening cysteine and the closing phenylalanine or tryptophan. The D gene is left open where the match is weak. Expanded clones get a size class; other rows say once, few or many, or leave the size out.

D: TRBD2; size: NA; V: TRBV7-8; J: TRBJ2-7; CDR3: CASSSLLADLYEQYF; DNA: TGTGCCAGCAGCTCCCTCCTAGCGGACCTCTACGAGCAGTACTTC
D: NA; size: NA; V: TRBV7-3; J: TRBJ2-3; CDR3: CASATPGGDTQYF; DNA: TGTGCCAGCGCGACCCCCGGGGGAGATACGCAGTATTTT
D: TRBD2; size: NA; V: TRBV28; J: TRBJ2-5; CDR3: CASWTSGGPGGETQYF; DNA: TGTGCCAGCTGGACTAGCGGGGGCCCCGGGGGAGAGACCCAGTACTTC
D: TRBD1; size: NA; V: TRBV7-2; J: TRBJ2-1; CDR3: CASSLEGAYNEQFF; DNA: TGTGCCAGCAGCTTAGAGGGGGCTTACAATGAGCAGTTCTTC
D: TRBD2; size: NA; V: TRBV4-3; J: TRBJ2-1; CDR3: CASSQVGSSGIYEQFF; DNA: TGCGCCAGCAGCCAAGTGGGGTCTAGCGGCATATATGAGCAGTTCTTC
D: NA; size: few; V: TRBV7-2; J: TRBJ1-1; CDR3: CASSLQSGRWNTEAFF; DNA: TGTGCCAGCAGCTTACAATCGGGTAGGTGGAACACTGAAGCTTTCTTT
D: NA; size: NA; V: TRBV7-9; J: TRBJ1-5; CDR3: CASSSPGTPSTGQPQHF; DNA: TGTGCCAGCAGCTCCCCGGGTACTCCGAGTACGGGTCAGCCCCAGCATTTT
D: NA; size: NA; V: TRBV29-1; J: TRBJ2-5; CDR3: CSVEDWGVETQYF; DNA: TGCAGCGTTGAAGATTGGGGCGTAGAGACCCAGTACTTC
D: TRBD2; size: NA; V: TRBV29-1; J: TRBJ2-1; CDR3: CSAQAKLAVYNEQFF; DNA: TGCAGCGCTCAGGCGAAACTAGCGGTCTACAATGAGCAGTTCTTC
D: TRBD1; size: NA; V: TRBV6-5; J: TRBJ1-5; CDR3: CASREGGSRQPQHF; DNA: TGTGCCAGCCGAGAAGGGGGCTCGCGTCAGCCCCAGCATTTT
D: NA; size: NA; V: TRBV14; J: TRBJ1-6; CDR3: CASSQEQGGYNSPLHF; DNA: TGTGCCAGCAGCCAAGAACAGGGCGGTTATAATTCACCCCTCCACTTT
D: NA; size: NA; V: TRBV7-2; J: TRBJ1-1; CDR3: CASSPRGTEAFF; DNA: TGTGCCAGCAGCCCCAGGGGTACTGAAGCTTTCTTT
D: TRBD1; size: NA; V: TRBV4-1; J: TRBJ2-3; CDR3: CASSQNPDRVPDTQYF; DNA: TGCGCCAGCAGCCAAAACCCGGACAGGGTTCCAGATACGCAGTATTTT
D: TRBD1; size: NA; V: TRBV4-1; J: TRBJ2-2; CDR3: CASSHGQDVPGELFF; DNA: TGCGCCAGCAGCCATGGACAGGATGTTCCCGGGGAGCTGTTTTTT
D: TRBD1; size: NA; V: TRBV5-1; J: TRBJ2-7; CDR3: CASKTGQGNYEQYF; DNA: TGCGCCAGCAAAACCGGACAGGGGAATTACGAGCAGTACTTC
D: TRBD2; size: NA; V: TRBV2; J: TRBJ2-5; CDR3: CASVGSSGRLETQYF; DNA: TGTGCCAGTGTAGGGAGTAGCGGGAGGCTGGAGACCCAGTACTTC
D: NA; size: once; V: TRBV4-1; J: TRBJ2-1; CDR3: CASSPTNNEQFF; DNA: TGCGCCAGCAGCCCTACGAACAATGAGCAGTTCTTC
D: NA; size: NA; V: TRBV6-5; J: TRBJ1-1; CDR3: CASSRGGGNTEAFF; DNA: TGTGCCAGCAGTCGAGGGGGGGGGAACACTGAAGCTTTCTTT
D: TRBD1; size: NA; V: TRBV9; J: TRBJ1-2; CDR3: CASSGQGENYGYTF; DNA: TGTGCCAGCAGCGGACAGGGCGAAAACTATGGCTACACCTTC
D: TRBD1; size: NA; V: TRBV7-2; J: TRBJ1-1; CDR3: CASSRTGGNTEAFF; DNA: TGTGCCAGCAGCCGAACAGGGGGCAACACTGAAGCTTTCTTT
D: TRBD2; size: NA; V: TRBV18; J: TRBJ2-2; CDR3: CASSPPETSSTGELFF; DNA: TGTGCCAGCTCACCACCAGAGACTAGCTCCACCGGGGAGCTGTTTTTT
D: TRBD1; size: NA; V: TRBV7-2; J: TRBJ1-2; CDR3: CASAPGQTLNYGYTF; DNA: TGTGCCAGCGCCCCGGGACAGACTCTTAACTATGGCTACACCTTC
D: TRBD1; size: few; V: TRBV6-5; J: TRBJ1-2; CDR3: CASSGGTVAGYTF; DNA: TGTGCCAGCAGTGGAGGGACAGTGGCTGGCTACACCTTC
D: NA; size: NA; V: TRBV11-2; J: TRBJ1-4; CDR3: CASSFRTATNEKLFF; DNA: TGTGCCAGCAGCTTCCGGACTGCAACTAATGAAAAACTGTTTTTT
D: TRBD2; size: NA; V: TRBV15; J: TRBJ2-2; CDR3: CATSSAGANTGELFF; DNA: TGTGCCACCAGCAGTGCGGGAGCGAACACCGGGGAGCTGTTTTTT
D: TRBD1; size: NA; V: TRBV4-1; J: TRBJ2-7; CDR3: CASSQDLGQGVREQYF; DNA: TGCGCCAGCAGCCAAGATCTAGGACAGGGGGTGAGGGAGCAGTACTTC
D: NA; size: NA; V: TRBV29-1; J: TRBJ2-5; CDR3: CSVEVPQGGEFETQYF; DNA: TGCAGCGTTGAAGTTCCGCAGGGAGGTGAGTTCGAGACCCAGTACTTC
D: NA; size: NA; V: TRBV7-2; J: TRBJ2-3; CDR3: CASSLAGNPTDTQYF; DNA: TGTGCCAGCAGCCTCGCGGGGAACCCCACAGATACGCAGTATTTT
D: NA; size: NA; V: TRBV11-3; J: TRBJ2-5; CDR3: CASSLVRQTKQETQYF; DNA: TGTGCCAGCAGCTTAGTGAGGCAGACCAAACAAGAGACCCAGTACTTC
D: NA; size: NA; V: TRBV9; J: TRBJ2-1; CDR3: CASSAFKQGFNEQFF; DNA: TGTGCCAGCAGCGCTTTTAAACAGGGCTTCAATGAGCAGTTCTTC
D: TRBD1; size: NA; V: TRBV6-5; J: TRBJ2-5; CDR3: CASSRDREETQYF; DNA: TGTGCCAGCAGCCGAGACAGGGAAGAGACCCAGTACTTC
D: NA; size: once; V: TRBV9; J: TRBJ1-4; CDR3: CASSAGEREKLFF; DNA: TGTGCCAGCAGCGCGGGGGAGAGGGAAAAACTGTTTTTT
D: TRBD1; size: NA; V: TRBV27; J: TRBJ1-4; CDR3: CASSSRQGALREKLFF; DNA: TGTGCCAGCAGTTCAAGACAGGGGGCCCTGAGGGAAAAACTGTTTTTT
D: TRBD1; size: few; V: TRBV2; J: TRBJ1-2; CDR3: CASSEDRDSWGYTF; DNA: TGTGCCAGCAGTGAAGACAGGGACAGCTGGGGCTACACCTTC
D: NA; size: NA; V: TRBV28; J: TRBJ2-7; CDR3: CASSKGAVSSYEQYF; DNA: TGTGCCAGCAGTAAAGGCGCGGTTTCCTCCTACGAGCAGTACTTC
D: TRBD1; size: NA; V: TRBV19; J: TRBJ1-2; CDR3: CASKDRVYGYTF; DNA: TGTGCCAGTAAGGACAGGGTTTATGGCTACACCTTC
D: NA; size: NA; V: TRBV7-9; J: TRBJ2-1; CDR3: CASSLAGDNEQFF; DNA: TGTGCCAGCAGCTTAGCAGGGGACAATGAGCAGTTCTTC
D: TRBD1; size: NA; V: TRBV7-9; J: TRBJ2-7; CDR3: CASSLVARADRGRNEQYF; DNA: TGTGCCAGCAGCTTAGTCGCAAGAGCCGACAGGGGGAGGAACGAGCAGTACTTC
D: NA; size: NA; V: TRBV27; J: TRBJ2-7; CDR3: CASSPQTLYEQYF; DNA: TGTGCCAGCAGTCCCCAGACACTTTACGAGCAGTACTTC
D: NA; size: NA; V: TRBV6-1; J: TRBJ2-7; CDR3: CASKGSLGAYF; DNA: TGTGCCAGCAAAGGGTCACTAGGTGCGTACTTC
D: NA; size: NA; V: TRBV28; J: TRBJ2-4; CDR3: CASSLRTGTKNIQYF; DNA: TGTGCCAGCAGTTTACGGACCGGGACCAAAAACATTCAGTACTTC
D: TRBD1; size: NA; V: TRBV29-1; J: TRBJ1-1; CDR3: CSVGPGGTEAFF; DNA: TGCAGCGTTGGTCCAGGGGGCACTGAAGCTTTCTTT
D: TRBD2; size: NA; V: TRBV7-2; J: TRBJ2-3; CDR3: CASSTGLAGADTQYF; DNA: TGTGCCAGCAGCACGGGACTAGCGGGCGCAGATACGCAGTATTTT
D: NA; size: NA; V: TRBV7-9; J: TRBJ2-7; CDR3: CASTPLEGSYEQYF; DNA: TGTGCCAGCACCCCCCTCGAGGGCAGCTACGAGCAGTACTTC
D: NA; size: NA; V: TRBV2; J: TRBJ1-6; CDR3: CASNLGQFDSPLHF; DNA: TGTGCCAGCAATTTAGGACAGTTCGACTCACCCCTCCACTTT
D: NA; size: NA; V: TRBV29-1; J: TRBJ1-1; CDR3: CSVEQGWDTEAFF; DNA: TGCAGCGTTGAACAGGGATGGGACACTGAAGCTTTCTTT
D: NA; size: NA; V: TRBV19; J: TRBJ1-3; CDR3: CASSMDSSGNTIYF; DNA: TGTGCCAGTAGTATGGACAGCTCTGGAAACACCATATATTTT
D: NA; size: NA; V: TRBV9; J: TRBJ2-1; CDR3: CASSVGRAGVYEQFF; DNA: TGTGCCAGCAGCGTAGGGAGGGCCGGGGTCTATGAGCAGTTCTTC
D: TRBD2; size: NA; V: TRBV5-1; J: TRBJ2-4; CDR3: CASSLVAGVGNLAKNIQYF; DNA: TGCGCCAGCAGCTTGGTTGCGGGAGTGGGGAATCTAGCCAAAAACATTCAGTACTTC
D: NA; size: few; V: TRBV27; J: TRBJ2-2; CDR3: CASSLVQATTGELFF; DNA: TGTGCCAGCAGTTTGGTTCAGGCGACCACCGGGGAGCTGTTTTTT
D: TRBD1; size: NA; V: TRBV11-2; J: TRBJ2-2; CDR3: CASSLSRGLTGELFF; DNA: TGTGCCAGCAGCTTGAGCAGGGGGCTTACCGGGGAGCTGTTTTTT
D: NA; size: NA; V: TRBV5-1; J: TRBJ1-6; CDR3: CASSLNPQGTLYNSPLHF; DNA: TGCGCCAGCAGCTTGAACCCCCAGGGAACTCTCTATAATTCACCCCTCCACTTT
D: TRBD2; size: NA; V: TRBV11-2; J: TRBJ2-5; CDR3: CASSSSAGLAGGPRETQYF; DNA: TGTGCCAGCAGCTCGTCGGCCGGACTAGCGGGGGGCCCCCGAGAGACCCAGTACTTC
D: NA; size: NA; V: TRBV9; J: TRBJ2-5; CDR3: CASSPPGDGIFQETQYF; DNA: TGTGCCAGCAGCCCCCCGGGGGACGGGATCTTCCAAGAGACCCAGTACTTC
D: NA; size: NA; V: TRBV27; J: TRBJ2-1; CDR3: CASSVGGSGEQFF; DNA: TGTGCCAGCAGTGTCGGAGGTAGCGGTGAGCAGTTCTTC